This T cell receptor beta chain was obtained from a study of patients and donors after allogeneic stem cell transplantation. One entry per CDR3 protein, called by TCRdb with MiXCR from the RT-PCR reads. The sample carries 20,000 or so distinct CDR3 sequences, about 5% recorded once. The CDR3 sequence is 14 residues long. CDR1 and CDR2 (germline): DFQATT, SNEGSKA (reference sequence). Trimming removed 3 bases from V and 8 bases from J, with 17 bases in between. This clonotype was seen repeatedly, ten times or more. Sequencing was done on a sample of blood, either unsorted or a sorted T cell fraction (not recorded which). The receptor's source is a human donor who was either an allogeneic HSCT recipient or a stem cell or donor lymphocyte infusion donor (not recorded which). It is not recorded whose cells these are; they may come from a transplant donor. V gene TRBV20-1 combines with J gene TRBJ2-1, with D perhaps matching TRBD2 (6 bases). The CDR3 nucleotides are TGCAGTGCTAGTCGGCGGGGTACGCGCGATGAGCAGTTCTTC. This sequence encodes CSASRRGTRDEQFF.